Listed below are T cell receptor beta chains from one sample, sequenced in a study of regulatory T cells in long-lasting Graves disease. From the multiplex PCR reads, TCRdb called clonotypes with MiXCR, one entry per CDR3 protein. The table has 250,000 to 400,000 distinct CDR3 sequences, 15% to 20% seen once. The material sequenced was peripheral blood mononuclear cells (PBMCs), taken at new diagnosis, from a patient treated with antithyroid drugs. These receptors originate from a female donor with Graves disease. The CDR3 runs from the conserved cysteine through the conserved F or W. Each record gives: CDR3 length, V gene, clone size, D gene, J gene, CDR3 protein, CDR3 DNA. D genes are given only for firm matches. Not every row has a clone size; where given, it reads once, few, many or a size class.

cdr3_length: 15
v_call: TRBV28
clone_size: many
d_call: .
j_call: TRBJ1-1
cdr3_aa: CASSSAGASRTEAFF
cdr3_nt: TGTGCCAGCAGTTCTGCAGGGGCCTCGAGGACTGAAGCTTTCTTT

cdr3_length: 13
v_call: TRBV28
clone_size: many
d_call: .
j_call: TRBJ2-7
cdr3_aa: CASSPTVSYEQYF
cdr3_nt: TGTGCCAGCAGTCCGACGGTCTCCTACGAGCAGTACTTC

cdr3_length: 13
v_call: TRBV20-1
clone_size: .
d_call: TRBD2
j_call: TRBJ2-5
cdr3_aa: CSAKIAGVKTQYF
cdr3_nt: TGCAGTGCGAAAATAGCGGGAGTTAAGACCCAGTACTTC

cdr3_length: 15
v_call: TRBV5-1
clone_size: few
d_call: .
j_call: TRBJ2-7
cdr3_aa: CASSLVRWDTGEQYF
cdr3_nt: TGCGCCAGCAGCTTGGTTAGGTGGGACACCGGGGAGCAGTACTTC

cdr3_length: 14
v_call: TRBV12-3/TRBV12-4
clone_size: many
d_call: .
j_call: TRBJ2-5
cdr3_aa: CASSLSGWGETQYF
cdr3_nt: TGTGCCAGCAGTTTAAGCGGGTGGGGAGAGACCCAGTACTTC

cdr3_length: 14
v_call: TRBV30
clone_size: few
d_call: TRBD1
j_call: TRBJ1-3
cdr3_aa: CAWSGGQLGNTIYF
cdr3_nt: TGTGCCTGGAGTGGGGGACAGCTTGGAAACACCATATATTTT

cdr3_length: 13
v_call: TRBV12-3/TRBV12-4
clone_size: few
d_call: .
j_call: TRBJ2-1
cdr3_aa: CASSFAGPNEQFF
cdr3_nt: TGTGCCAGCAGTTTCGCGGGGCCCAATGAGCAGTTCTTC

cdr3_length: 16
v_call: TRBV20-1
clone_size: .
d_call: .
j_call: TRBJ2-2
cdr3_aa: CSARDLRQGHTGELFF
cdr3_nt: TGCAGTGCTAGAGATTTACGGCAGGGCCACACCGGGGAGCTGTTTTTT

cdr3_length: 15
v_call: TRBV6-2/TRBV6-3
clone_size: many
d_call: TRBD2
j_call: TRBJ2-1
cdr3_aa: CATRKAGGHLNEQFF
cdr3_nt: TGTGCCACCCGTAAAGCGGGAGGCCATCTCAATGAGCAGTTCTTC

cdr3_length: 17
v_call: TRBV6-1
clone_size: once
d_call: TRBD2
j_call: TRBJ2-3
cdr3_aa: CASRLGLAGGNTDTQYF
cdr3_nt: TGTGCCAGCAGGCTCGGGCTAGCGGGAGGGAACACAGATACGCAGTATTTT

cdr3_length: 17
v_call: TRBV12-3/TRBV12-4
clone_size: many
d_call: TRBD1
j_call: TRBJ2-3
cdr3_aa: CASSLGRGRPSTDTQYF
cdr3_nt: TGTGCCAGCAGTTTAGGCAGGGGGCGACCTAGCACAGATACGCAGTATTTT

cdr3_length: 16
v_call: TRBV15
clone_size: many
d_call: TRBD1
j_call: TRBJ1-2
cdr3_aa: CATSRDLEGADYGYTF
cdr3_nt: TGTGCCACCAGCAGAGATTTGGAGGGGGCAGACTATGGCTACACCTTC

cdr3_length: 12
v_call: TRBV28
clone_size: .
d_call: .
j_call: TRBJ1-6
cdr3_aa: CASSLDLSPLHF
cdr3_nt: TGTGCCAGCAGTTTAGACCTCTCACCCCTCCACTTT

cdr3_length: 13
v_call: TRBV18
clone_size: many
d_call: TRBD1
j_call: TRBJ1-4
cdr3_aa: CASSQGALEKLFF
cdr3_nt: TGTGCCAGCTCACAGGGGGCGCTTGAAAAACTGTTTTTT

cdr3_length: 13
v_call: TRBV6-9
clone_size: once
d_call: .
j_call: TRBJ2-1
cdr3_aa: CASSYDSGNEQFF
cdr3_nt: TGTGCCAGCAGTTACGACTCTGGAAATGAGCAGTTCTTC

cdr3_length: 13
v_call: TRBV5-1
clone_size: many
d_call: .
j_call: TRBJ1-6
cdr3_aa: CASSEGMNSPLHF
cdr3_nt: TGCGCCAGCAGTGAGGGGATGAATTCACCCCTCCACTTT

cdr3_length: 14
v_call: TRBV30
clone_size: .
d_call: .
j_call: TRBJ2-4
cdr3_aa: CAWSPLTVQNIQYF
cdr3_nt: TGTGCCTGGAGTCCCCTCACGGTTCAAAACATTCAGTACTTC

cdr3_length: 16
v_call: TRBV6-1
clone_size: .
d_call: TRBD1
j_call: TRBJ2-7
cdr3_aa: CATAVNTGTGAYEQYF
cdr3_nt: TGTGCCACCGCAGTTAACACCGGGACAGGGGCCTACGAGCAGTACTTC

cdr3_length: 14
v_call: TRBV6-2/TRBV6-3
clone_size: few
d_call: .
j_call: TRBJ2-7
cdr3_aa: CASTQEDLHGEQYF
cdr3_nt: TGTGCCAGCACCCAGGAGGACCTACACGGCGAGCAGTACTTC

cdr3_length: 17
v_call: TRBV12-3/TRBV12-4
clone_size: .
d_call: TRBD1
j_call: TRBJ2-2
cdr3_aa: CASSLGRGRTDTGELFF
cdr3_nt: TGTGCCAGCAGTTTGGGCAGGGGGCGCACGGACACCGGGGAGCTGTTTTTT

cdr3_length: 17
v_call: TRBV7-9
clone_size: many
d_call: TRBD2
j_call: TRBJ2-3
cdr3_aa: CASSQLGTSKSTDTQYF
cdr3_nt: TGTGCCAGCAGCCAACTCGGGACTAGCAAAAGCACAGATACGCAGTATTTT

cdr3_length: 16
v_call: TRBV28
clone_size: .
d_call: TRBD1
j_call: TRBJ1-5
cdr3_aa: CASSRTTGRVNQPQHF
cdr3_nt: TGTGCCAGCAGCCGCACGACAGGGAGGGTCAATCAGCCCCAGCATTTT

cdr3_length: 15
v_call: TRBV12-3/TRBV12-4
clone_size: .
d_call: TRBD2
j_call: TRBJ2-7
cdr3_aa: CASSAPSGRDPEQYF
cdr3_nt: TGTGCCAGCAGTGCGCCTAGCGGGAGGGATCCCGAGCAGTACTTC

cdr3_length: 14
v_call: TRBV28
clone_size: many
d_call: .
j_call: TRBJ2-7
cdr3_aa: CASSLFLGSYEQYF
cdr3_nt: TGTGCCAGCAGTTTATTTCTTGGCTCCTACGAGCAGTACTTC

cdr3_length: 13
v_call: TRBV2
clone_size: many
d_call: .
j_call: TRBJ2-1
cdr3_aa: CASRGIERNEQFF
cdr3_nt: TGTGCCAGCAGAGGAATTGAGAGGAATGAGCAGTTCTTC

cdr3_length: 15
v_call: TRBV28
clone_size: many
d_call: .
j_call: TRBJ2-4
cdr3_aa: CASSFRGWAKNIQYF
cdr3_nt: TGTGCCAGCAGTTTTCGGGGATGGGCCAAAAACATTCAGTACTTC

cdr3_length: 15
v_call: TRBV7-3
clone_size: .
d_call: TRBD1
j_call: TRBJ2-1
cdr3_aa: CASSWTGGAGNEQFF
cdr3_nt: TGTGCCAGCAGCTGGACAGGGGGCGCAGGCAATGAGCAGTTCTTC

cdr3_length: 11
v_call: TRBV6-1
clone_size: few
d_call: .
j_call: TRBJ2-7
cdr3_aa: CASMRGAEQYF
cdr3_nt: TGTGCCAGCATGCGAGGGGCCGAGCAGTACTTC

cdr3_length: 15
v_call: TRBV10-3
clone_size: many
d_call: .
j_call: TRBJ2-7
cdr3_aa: CAISDYGQGGDEQYF
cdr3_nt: TGTGCCATCAGTGATTATGGGCAGGGTGGCGACGAGCAGTACTTC

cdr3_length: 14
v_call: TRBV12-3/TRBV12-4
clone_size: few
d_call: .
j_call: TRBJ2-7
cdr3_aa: CASSATGGAWEQYF
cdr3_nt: TGTGCCAGCAGTGCGACGGGCGGAGCATGGGAGCAGTACTTC

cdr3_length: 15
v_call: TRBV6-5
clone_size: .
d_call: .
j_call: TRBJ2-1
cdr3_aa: CASSYLGGGTDEQFF
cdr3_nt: TGTGCCAGCAGTTACCTGGGCGGCGGGACGGATGAGCAGTTCTTC

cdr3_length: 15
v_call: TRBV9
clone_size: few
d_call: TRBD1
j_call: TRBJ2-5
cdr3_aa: CASSVGLDREETQYF
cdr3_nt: TGTGCCAGCAGCGTAGGCCTTGACAGGGAAGAGACCCAGTACTTC

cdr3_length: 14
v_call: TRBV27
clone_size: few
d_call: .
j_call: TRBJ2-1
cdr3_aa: CASSQGLGGHEQFF
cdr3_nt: TGTGCCAGCAGCCAGGGACTAGGGGGCCATGAGCAGTTCTTC

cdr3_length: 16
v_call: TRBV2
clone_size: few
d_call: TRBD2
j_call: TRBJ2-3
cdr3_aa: CASSFKLAGGPDTQYF
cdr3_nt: TGTGCCAGCAGCTTTAAACTAGCGGGAGGGCCAGATACGCAGTATTTT

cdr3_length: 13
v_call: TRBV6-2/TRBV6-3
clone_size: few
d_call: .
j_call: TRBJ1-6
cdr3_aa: CASSYSGTRALHF
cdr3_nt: TGTGCCAGCAGTTACTCGGGGACCAGGGCCCTCCACTTT

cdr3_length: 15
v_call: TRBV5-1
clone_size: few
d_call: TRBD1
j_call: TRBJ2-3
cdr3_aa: CASSLAQGGTDTQYF
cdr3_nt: TGCGCCAGCAGCTTGGCCCAGGGGGGCACAGATACGCAGTATTTT

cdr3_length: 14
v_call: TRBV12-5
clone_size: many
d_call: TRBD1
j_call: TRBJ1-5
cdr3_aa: CASGQGQGGQPQHF
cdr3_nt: TGTGCTAGTGGCCAGGGACAGGGAGGTCAGCCCCAGCATTTT

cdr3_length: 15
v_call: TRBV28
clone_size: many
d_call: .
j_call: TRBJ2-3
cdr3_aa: CASSLTYSVTDTQYF
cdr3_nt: TGTGCCAGCAGTTTGACCTATAGCGTCACAGATACGCAGTATTTT

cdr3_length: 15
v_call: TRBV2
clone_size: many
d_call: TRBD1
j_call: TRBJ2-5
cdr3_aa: CASVRTDREQETQYF
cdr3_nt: TGTGCCAGCGTCCGTACTGACAGGGAACAAGAGACCCAGTACTTC

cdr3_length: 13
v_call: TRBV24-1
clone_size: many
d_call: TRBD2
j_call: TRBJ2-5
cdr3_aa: CATSDGGEETQYF
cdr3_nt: TGTGCCACCAGTGATGGGGGGGAGGAGACCCAGTACTTC

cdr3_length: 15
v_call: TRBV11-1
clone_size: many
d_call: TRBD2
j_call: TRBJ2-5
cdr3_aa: CASSLVAGPQETQYF
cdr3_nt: TGTGCCAGCAGCTTAGTAGCGGGACCCCAAGAGACCCAGTACTTC

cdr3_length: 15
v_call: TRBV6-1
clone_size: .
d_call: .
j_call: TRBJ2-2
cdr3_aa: CASSLGGALGGELFF
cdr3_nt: TGTGCCAGCAGCCTGGGGGGGGCGCTTGGCGGGGAGCTGTTTTTT

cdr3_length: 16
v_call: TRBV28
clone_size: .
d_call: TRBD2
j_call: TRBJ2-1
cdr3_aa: CASSSGLAGAYNEQFF
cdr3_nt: TGTGCCAGCAGTTCCGGACTAGCGGGAGCCTACAATGAGCAGTTCTTC

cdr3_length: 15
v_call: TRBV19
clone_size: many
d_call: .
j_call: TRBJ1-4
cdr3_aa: CASSKTGIGSEKLFF
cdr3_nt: TGTGCCAGTAGTAAAACAGGGATAGGGAGCGAAAAACTGTTTTTT

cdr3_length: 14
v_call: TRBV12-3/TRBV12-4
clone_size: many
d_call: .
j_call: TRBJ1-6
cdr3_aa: CASTMGGSNSPLHF
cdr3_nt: TGTGCCAGCACCATGGGGGGGTCTAATTCACCCCTCCACTTT

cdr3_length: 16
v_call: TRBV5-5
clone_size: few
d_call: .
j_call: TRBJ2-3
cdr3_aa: CASSGGFRTAGDTQYF
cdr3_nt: TGTGCCAGCAGCGGGGGCTTCCGGACCGCCGGGGATACGCAGTATTTT

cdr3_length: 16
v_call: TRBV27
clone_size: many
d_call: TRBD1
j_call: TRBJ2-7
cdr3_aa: CASLGFGGQGYYEQYF
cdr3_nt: TGTGCCAGCCTTGGGTTCGGGGGACAGGGATACTACGAGCAGTACTTC

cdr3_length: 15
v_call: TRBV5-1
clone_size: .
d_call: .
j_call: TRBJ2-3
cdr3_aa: CASSLPQKFTDTQYF
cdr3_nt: TGCGCCAGCAGCTTGCCCCAGAAATTCACAGATACGCAGTATTTT

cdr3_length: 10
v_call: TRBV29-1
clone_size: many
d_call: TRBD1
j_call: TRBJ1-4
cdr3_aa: CSASGTELFF
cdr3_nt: TGCAGCGCCTCAGGGACAGAACTGTTTTTT

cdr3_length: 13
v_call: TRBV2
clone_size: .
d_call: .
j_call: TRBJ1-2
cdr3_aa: CASGTRGNYGYTF
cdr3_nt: TGTGCCAGCGGAACCCGGGGCAACTATGGCTACACCTTC

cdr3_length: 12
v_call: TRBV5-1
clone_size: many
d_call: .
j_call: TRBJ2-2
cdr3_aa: CASRTVAGELFF
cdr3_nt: TGCGCCAGCAGAACGGTTGCCGGGGAGCTGTTTTTT

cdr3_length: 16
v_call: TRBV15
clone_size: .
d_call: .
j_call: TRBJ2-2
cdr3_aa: CATSSPDRLNTGELFF
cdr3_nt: TGTGCCACCAGCAGCCCGGACAGACTCAACACCGGGGAGCTGTTTTTT

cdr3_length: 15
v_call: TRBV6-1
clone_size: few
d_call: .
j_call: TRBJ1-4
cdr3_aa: CASYDRPRRNEKLFF
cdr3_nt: TGTGCCAGCTATGACAGGCCCCGGCGGAATGAAAAACTGTTTTTT

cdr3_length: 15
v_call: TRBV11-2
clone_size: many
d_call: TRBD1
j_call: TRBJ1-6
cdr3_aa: CASSLLGQGGSPLHF
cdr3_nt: TGTGCCAGCAGCTTACTTGGACAGGGAGGTTCACCCCTCCACTTT

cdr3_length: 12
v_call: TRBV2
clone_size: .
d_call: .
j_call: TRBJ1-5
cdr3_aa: CASRVQVGPQHF
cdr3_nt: TGTGCCAGCAGAGTCCAGGTTGGGCCCCAGCATTTT

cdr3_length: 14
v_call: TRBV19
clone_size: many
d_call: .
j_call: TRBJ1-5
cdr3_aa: CASSRQRGNQPQHF
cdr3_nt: TGTGCCAGTAGTAGACAGCGGGGGAATCAGCCCCAGCATTTT

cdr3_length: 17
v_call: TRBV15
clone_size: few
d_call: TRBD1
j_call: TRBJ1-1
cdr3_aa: CATSRHYQGALNTEAFF
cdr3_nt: TGTGCCACCAGCAGACACTATCAGGGGGCTCTGAACACTGAAGCTTTCTTT

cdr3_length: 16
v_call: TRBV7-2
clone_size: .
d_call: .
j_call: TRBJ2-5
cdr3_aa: CASSLAPSVGGETQYF
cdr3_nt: TGTGCCAGCAGCTTAGCGCCTTCAGTCGGTGGAGAGACCCAGTACTTC

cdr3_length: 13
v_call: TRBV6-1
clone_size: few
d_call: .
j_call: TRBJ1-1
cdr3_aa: CASTSTLYTEAFF
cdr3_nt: TGTGCCAGCACCTCGACACTATACACTGAAGCTTTCTTT